Shown below are 28 T cell receptor beta chains from a single sample sequenced in a study of early T cells in non-severe SARS-CoV-2 infection. Using its own MiXCR run on the 5' RACE reads, TCRdb lists one record per CDR3 protein. The sample records tens of thousands of distinct CDR3 sequences, around 12% being singletons. Material for sequencing was whole blood. Source of these receptors: an adult who was a healthcare worker with PCR-confirmed SARS-CoV-2 infection or an uninfected control (not recorded which).

There are a few counts of this clonotype. The genes are TRBV11-2 and TRBJ2-1; 15 bases fit TRBD2. Unmatched junction bases numbered 3, after V lost 6 bases and J lost 0 bases. The CDR3 loop spans 17 amino acids. The germline gives CDR1 SGHAT, CDR2 FQNNGV. The CDR3 DNA sequence: TGTGCCAGCAGAGGACTAGCGGGAGGGCCCTCCTACAATGAGCAGTTCTTC. This sequence encodes CASRGLAGGPSYNEQFF.

The V call is TRBV12-3 or TRBV12-4, the J call TRBJ1-1; D is ambiguous. V was trimmed by 6 bases and J by 4 bases, leaving 9 bases between them. There are 12 residues in the CDR3. CDR3 residues: CASSRLGTEAFF. DNA of the CDR3: TGTGCCAGCAGCCGCCTTGGCACTGAAGCTTTCTTT.

Only a few counts were recorded for this clonotype. The chain couples TRBV12-3 or TRBV12-4 to TRBJ2-5; the D is unclear. The CDR3 contains 11 residues. The germline V and J ends were trimmed by 3 bases and 5 bases, with 4 bases remaining between them. The CDR3 reads CASSFTETQYF. CDR3 coding DNA: TGTGCCAGCAGTTTCACCGAGACCCAGTACTTC.

V is TRBV5-1 and J is TRBJ2-7, with 7 bases aligning to TRBD2. The V gene's germline CDR1 is SGHRS and CDR2 YFSETQ. CDR3 size: 13 residues. With V trimmed by 0 bases and J by 5 bases, 2 bases remained unmatched. CDR3 DNA sequence: TGCGCCAGCAGCTTGGGGGAGGGGCACGAGCAGTACTTC. This sequence encodes CASSLGEGHEQYF.

The chain uses TRBV4-1 and TRBJ1-1; 10 positions agree with TRBD1. Germline V gene sequence: CDR1 MGHRA, CDR2 YSYEKL. V dropped 0 bases and J dropped 4; count of bases not matched to a gene: 8. The CDR3 has 17 residues. In DNA form, the CDR3 reads TGCGCCAGCAGCCAAGAGGGGAGAAGGACAGGGGGCACTGAAGCTTTCTTT. Residues: CASSQEGRRTGGTEAFF.

This clonotype was seen a handful of times. The chain joins TRBV5-1 to TRBJ2-7; maybe TRBD2 (6 bases). This CDR3 contains 15 residues. Germline values: CDR1 SGHRS, CDR2 YFSETQ. The V and J ends lost 4 bases and 0 bases respectively, with 14 bases between them. The CDR3 DNA sequence: TGCGCCAGCAGCGACGGGACTGCTCCCTCCTACGAGCAGTACTTC. Residues: CASSDGTAPSYEQYF.

This clonotype has a count of ten or more. The chain uses TRBV11-2 and TRBJ2-3, with D uncertain. The CDR3 sequence is 13 residues long. The V and J ends lost 0 bases and 6 bases respectively, with 7 bases between them. Germline CDR1 SGHAT, CDR2 FQNNGV. The CDR3 DNA sequence: TGTGCCAGCAGCTTAGATCTTCCTGATACGCAGTATTTT. It encodes CASSLDLPDTQYF.

This chain connects TRBV7-9 to TRBJ2-7; perhaps TRBD1 as D (6 bases). Germline CDR1 is SEHNR and CDR2 is FQNEAQ (reference sequence). This CDR3 is built from 17 residues. The V end lost 5 bases, the J end lost 1 base, and 21 bases lay between the germline ends. The CDR3 DNA sequence: TGTGCCAGCAGCCCATGGGAGCCAGGGGTTAGGTCCTACGAGCAGTACTTC. Residues: CASSPWEPGVRSYEQYF. Full variable domain (rest looked up from reference TRBV7-9 and TRBJ2-7): DTGVSQNPRHKITKRGQNVTFRCDPISEHNRLYWYRQTLGQGPEFLTYFQNEAQLEKSRLLSDRFSAERPKGSFSTLEIQRTEQGDSAMYLCASSPWEPGVRSYEQYFGPGTRLTVT.

The sample holds a few counts of this clonotype. V and J are TRBV27 and TRBJ2-7, with 7 bases matching TRBD2. V was pared by 4 bases and J by 5 bases, with 14 bases of the junction left unmatched. Germline V gene data show CDR1 as MNHEY and CDR2 as SMNVEV (reference sequence). This CDR3 has 16 amino acids. The CDR3 DNA sequence: TGTGCCAGCAGTTCGGGGGGAGCCAGTAAAGGGGACGAGCAGTACTTC. Amino acid sequence: CASSSGGASKGDEQYF.

The chain has TRBV19 and TRBJ2-7, with D possibly TRBD2 on 6 matching bases. Germline CDR1 is LNHDA and CDR2 is SQIVND (reference sequence). The CDR3 is 14 residues long. V dropped 5 bases and J dropped 4 bases, with 15 bases sitting between them. DNA of the CDR3: TGTGCCAGTAGTCGCCCCGGGAGCATGTACGAGCAGTACTTC. It translates to CASSRPGSMYEQYF. Full variable domain (outside the CDR3, taken from reference TRBV19 and TRBJ2-7): DGGITQSPKYLFRKEGQNVTLSCEQNLNHDAMYWYRQDPGQGLRLIYYSQIVNDFQKGDIAEGYSVSREKKESFPLTVTSAQKNPTAFYLCASSRPGSMYEQYFGPGTRLTVT.

This clonotype was found a few times. This chain uses TRBV12-3 or TRBV12-4 with TRBJ1-5; 7 nucleotides match TRBD1. CDR3 length: 16 amino acids. Trimming removed 3 bases from V and 1 base from J; junction bases left unmatched: 6. The CDR3 protein is CASSFGGGASNQPQHF. CDR3 DNA sequence: TGTGCCAGCAGTTTTGGAGGGGGCGCGAGCAATCAGCCCCAGCATTTT.

This clonotype appeared a few times. The rearrangement joins TRBV10-3 to TRBJ2-7, with D possibly matching TRBD1 (6 bases). Germline CDR1 and CDR2: ENHRY and SYGVKD. The CDR3 spans 16 residues. V gave up 3 bases and J gave up 1 base, with 16 bases separating them. CDR3 residues: CAISDISFGQSYEQYF. CDR3 bases: TGTGCCATCAGTGATATATCCTTTGGACAGTCCTACGAGCAGTACTTC.

This clonotype was observed a handful of times. The rearrangement links TRBV12-3 or TRBV12-4 to TRBJ2-2; tentative D call: TRBD2 (7 bases). The CDR3 extends over 15 amino acids. The ends were cut back, 6 bases at V and 4 bases at J, with 15 bases in the middle. CDR3 in amino acids: CASRPGGGPTGELFF. Written as DNA, the CDR3 is TGTGCCAGCAGGCCTGGGGGGGGGCCCACCGGGGAGCTGTTTTTT.

This clonotype was detected many times. The rearrangement joins TRBV19 to TRBJ2-7, with 8 bases matching TRBD2. This CDR3 is built from 16 residues. The germline gives CDR1 LNHDA, CDR2 SQIVND (reference sequence). V shed 4 bases, J shed 3 bases, and the junction held 11 bases outside the gene matches. The CDR3 sequence is CASSTARGGLDYEQYF. The CDR3 coding sequence is TGTGCCAGTAGTACCGCCCGGGGGGGACTAGACTACGAGCAGTACTTC.

This chain connects TRBV10-1 to TRBJ1-2; no reliable D call. Trimming pared 9 bases from V and 3 bases from J, leaving 17 bases between. Germline loops: CDR1 WNHNN, CDR2 SYGVQD (reference sequence). The CDR3 is made up of 14 amino acids. Written as DNA, the CDR3 is TGCGCCAGGGATCCAGTAGACGGACACTATGGCTACACCTTC. Its translation: CARDPVDGHYGYTF.

This clonotype turned up a few times. This chain connects TRBV6-6 to TRBJ2-1; either TRBD1 or TRBD2 may supply D (5 bases each). The CDR3 sequence is 16 residues long. With 0 bases removed from V and 4 bases from J, the gap between germline ends came to 13 bases. Germline loops: CDR1 MNHNY, CDR2 SVGAGI (reference sequence). The CDR3 is CASSYSVRDPYNEQFF. CDR3 in DNA: TGTGCCAGCAGTTACTCGGTGAGGGACCCTTACAATGAGCAGTTCTTC.

This clonotype showed up just a few times. The rearrangement links TRBV7-8 to TRBJ2-2; 10 positions agree with TRBD1. After removal of 5 bases from V and 4 bases from J, the junction contained 7 bases not matched to a gene. Germline values: CDR1 SGHVS, CDR2 FQNEAQ. This CDR3 is built from 16 residues. CDR3 sequence: CASSLRTGGGTGELFF. Here the CDR3 DNA reads TGTGCCAGCAGCCTACGGACAGGGGGAGGCACCGGGGAGCTGTTTTTT.

The chain links TRBV6-6 to TRBJ1-2; D call uncertain. V was shortened by 2 bases and J by 3 bases, with 10 bases between the two germline ends. Germline V gene data show CDR1 as MNHNY and CDR2 as SVGAGI (reference sequence). The CDR3 spans 14 residues. The CDR3 DNA is TGTGCCAGCAGTTACGGTGGGAGCTACTATGGCTACACCTTC. Amino acid sequence: CASSYGGSYYGYTF.

This clonotype occurred a few times. The chain recombines TRBV2 with TRBJ2-7; possible D gene TRBD2, 6 bases. V lost 5 bases, J lost 3 bases, and 17 bases lay in between. CDR1 is SNHLY and CDR2 is FYNNEI in the germline V gene. This CDR3 comprises 15 residues. CDR3 in DNA: TGTGCCAGCAGTCTTACCCCGGAGGGGAGCTACGAGCAGTACTTC. This sequence encodes CASSLTPEGSYEQYF.

At least ten counts were recorded for this clonotype. The chain joins TRBV7-8 to TRBJ2-7; D not resolved. V lost 3 bases and J lost 2, with 14 bases in between. The CDR3 runs 15 residues. Germline assignment: CDR1 SGHVS and CDR2 FQNEAQ. CDR3 DNA sequence: TGTGCCAGCAGCTTCCCCCTAGGGCAAGCCTACGAGCAGTACTTC. It translates to CASSFPLGQAYEQYF.

This clonotype was detected many times. The chain joins TRBV7-9 to TRBJ2-3; TRBD1 matches at 7 bases. The CDR3 has 14 amino acids. The V gene end was trimmed by 5 bases and the J gene end by 1 base; junction bases not matched to a gene: 3. Germline loops: CDR1 SEHNR, CDR2 FQNEAQ (reference sequence). The CDR3 spells CASSPGTGTDTQYF. The CDR3 region has the DNA TGTGCCAGCAGCCCCGGGACAGGCACAGATACGCAGTATTTT.

The chain couples TRBV27 to TRBJ2-7, with TRBD2 matching 10 bases. CDR3 length equals 13 residues. Per germline, CDR1 MNHEY and CDR2 SMNVEV (reference sequence). The J segment lost 4 bases and the V segment lost 8 bases, leaving 5 bases of the junction unmatched. CDR3 nucleotides: TGTGCCAGCCGGGGACTAGCGTCTTACGAGCAGTACTTC. Amino acids: CASRGLASYEQYF.

V is TRBV6-5 and J is TRBJ2-2; a weak D match, TRBD2 (7 bases). The V gene's germline CDR1 is MNHEY and CDR2 SVGAGI. The CDR3 is 15 amino acids. The V and J ends lost 10 bases and 6 bases respectively, with 21 bases between them. CDR3 protein: CATFAPGGLAGELFF. The CDR3 nucleotides are TGTGCCACCTTCGCCCCCGGGGGGCTGGCCGGGGAGCTGTTTTTT.

This chain uses TRBV2 with TRBJ1-6; D call uncertain. The V gene's germline CDR1 is SNHLY and CDR2 FYNNEI. The CDR3 covers 13 residues. The ends were cut back, 7 bases at V and 8 bases at J, with 12 bases in the middle. CDR3 loop: CASKGERDSPLHF. CDR3 in DNA: TGTGCCAGCAAGGGAGAGAGGGATTCACCCCTCCACTTT. The whole variable domain, filled in from reference TRBV2 and TRBJ1-6, reads EPEVTQTPSHQVTQMGQEVILRCVPISNHLYFYWYRQILGQKVEFLVSFYNNEISEKSEIFDDQFSVERPDGSNFTLKIRSTKLEDSAMYFCASKGERDSPLHFGNGTRLTVT.

Many counts were recorded for this clonotype. This chain links TRBV9 with TRBJ2-1; D is possibly TRBD2 (5 bases). Germline loops: CDR1 SGDLS, CDR2 YYNGEE. Trimming removed 4 bases at V and 0 bases at J, with 14 bases between. The CDR3 contains 16 residues. DNA for the CDR3: TGTGCCAGCAGCATTAGTGGGAGTGGCTCCTACAATGAGCAGTTCTTC. It translates to CASSISGSGSYNEQFF.

This clonotype was counted at least ten times. This chain connects TRBV11-2 to TRBJ2-6, with D unclear. The CDR3 sequence is 13 residues long. Germline V gene lookup returns CDR1 SGHAT and CDR2 FQNNGV. Trimming pared 6 bases from V and 0 bases from J, leaving 3 bases between. The CDR3 nucleotides are TGTGCCAGCAGTTTCTCTGGGGCCAACGTCCTGACTTTC. It codes for CASSFSGANVLTF. The entire variable domain, with the rest obtained from reference TRBV11-2 and TRBJ2-6, is as follows: EAGVAQSPRYKIIEKRQSVAFWCNPISGHATLYWYQQILGQGPKLLIQFQNNGVVDDSQLPKDRFSAERLKGVDSTLKIQPAKLEDSAVYLCASSFSGANVLTFGAGSRLTVL.

This clonotype was seen ten or more times. This sequence joins TRBV5-1 and TRBJ2-5; D gene ambiguous. Germline CDR1 is SGHRS and CDR2 is YFSETQ. This CDR3 comprises 16 residues. Trimming took off 3 bases at V and 2 bases at J, with 17 bases between the two ends. The CDR3 DNA sequence: TGCGCCAGCAGCTCGCTTGGGGAAGGGATACAAGAGACCCAGTACTTC. This encodes CASSSLGEGIQETQYF.

This chain links TRBV7-2 with TRBJ2-5, with 8 nucleotides matching TRBD1. Germline V gene sequence: CDR1 SGHTA, CDR2 FQGNSA. This CDR3 contains 15 residues. V lost 2 bases and J lost 2; bases outside the gene matches: 4. The CDR3 sequence: CASSLRGDRQETQYF. Written as DNA, the CDR3 is TGTGCCAGCAGCTTAAGGGGGGACAGGCAAGAGACCCAGTACTTC.